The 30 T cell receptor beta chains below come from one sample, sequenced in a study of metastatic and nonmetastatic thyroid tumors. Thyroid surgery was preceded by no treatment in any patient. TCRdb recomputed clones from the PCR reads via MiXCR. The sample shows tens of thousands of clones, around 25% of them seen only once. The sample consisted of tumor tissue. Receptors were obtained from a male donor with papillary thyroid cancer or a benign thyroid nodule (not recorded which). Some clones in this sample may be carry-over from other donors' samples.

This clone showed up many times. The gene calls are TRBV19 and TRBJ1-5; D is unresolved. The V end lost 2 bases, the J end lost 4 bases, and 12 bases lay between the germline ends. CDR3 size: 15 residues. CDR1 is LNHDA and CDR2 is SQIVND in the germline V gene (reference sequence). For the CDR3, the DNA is TGTGCCAGTAGTATAAGATCGGGGATGAATCAGCCCCAGCATTTT. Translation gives CASSIRSGMNQPQHF.

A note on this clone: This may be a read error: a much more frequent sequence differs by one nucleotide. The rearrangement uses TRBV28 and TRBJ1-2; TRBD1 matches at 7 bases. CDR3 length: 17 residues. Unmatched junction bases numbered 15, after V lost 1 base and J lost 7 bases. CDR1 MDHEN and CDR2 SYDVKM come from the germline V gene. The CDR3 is CASSLFVNQGGARGYTF. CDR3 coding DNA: TGTGCCAGCAGTTTATTCGTCAATCAGGGGGGGGCGCGTGGCTACACCTTC.

The CDR3 here is CSAKGTASTDTQYF. CDR3 nucleotide sequence: TGCAGTGCTAAAGGGACAGCTAGCACAGATACGCAGTATTTT. The chain is built from TRBV20-1 and TRBJ2-3, with 7 bases matching TRBD1. Germline CDR1 reads DFQATT; CDR2 reads SNEGSKA (reference sequence). The CDR3 is made up of 14 amino acids. After removal of 4 bases from V and 0 bases from J, the junction contained 4 bases not matched to a gene.

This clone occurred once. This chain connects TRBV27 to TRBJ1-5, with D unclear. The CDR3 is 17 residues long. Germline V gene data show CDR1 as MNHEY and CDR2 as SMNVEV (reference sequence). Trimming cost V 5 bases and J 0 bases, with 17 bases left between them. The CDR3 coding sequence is TGTGCCAGCAGTCCCCTCCTCAGTACATATAGCAATCAGCCCCAGCATTTT. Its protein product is CASSPLLSTYSNQPQHF.

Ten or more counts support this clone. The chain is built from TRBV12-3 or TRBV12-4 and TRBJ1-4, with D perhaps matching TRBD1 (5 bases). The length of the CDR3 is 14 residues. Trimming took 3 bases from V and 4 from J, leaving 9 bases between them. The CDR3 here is CASSFGGDNEKLFF. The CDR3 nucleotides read TGTGCCAGCAGTTTTGGGGGGGATAATGAAAAACTGTTTTTT.

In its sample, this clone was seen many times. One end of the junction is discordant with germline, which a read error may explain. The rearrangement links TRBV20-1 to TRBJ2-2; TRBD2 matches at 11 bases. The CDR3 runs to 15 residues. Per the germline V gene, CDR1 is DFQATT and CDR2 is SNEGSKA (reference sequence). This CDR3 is CSAVKTSGKTGELFF. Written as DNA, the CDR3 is TGCAGTGCTGTAAAGACTAGCGGGAAAACCGGGGAGCTATTTTTT.

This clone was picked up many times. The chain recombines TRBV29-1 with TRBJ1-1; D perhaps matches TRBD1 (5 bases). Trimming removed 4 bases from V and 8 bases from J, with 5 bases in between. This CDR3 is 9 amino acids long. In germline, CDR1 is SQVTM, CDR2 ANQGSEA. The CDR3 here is CSVGTEAFF. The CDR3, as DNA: TGCAGCGTTGGGACAGAAGCTTTCTTT. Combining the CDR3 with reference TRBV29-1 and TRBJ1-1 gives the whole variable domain SAVISQKPSRDICQRGTSLTIQCQVDSQVTMMFWYRQQPGQSLTLIATANQGSEATYESGFVIDKFPISRPNLTFSTLTVSNMSPEDSSIYLCSVGTEAFFGQGTRLTVV.

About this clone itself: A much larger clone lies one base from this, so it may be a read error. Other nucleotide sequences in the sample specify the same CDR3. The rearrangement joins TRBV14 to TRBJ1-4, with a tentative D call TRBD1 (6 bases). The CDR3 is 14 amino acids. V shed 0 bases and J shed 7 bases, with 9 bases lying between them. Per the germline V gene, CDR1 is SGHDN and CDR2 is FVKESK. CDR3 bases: TGTGCCAGCAGCCAAGAGGACAGAGGTGAAAAACTGTTTTTT. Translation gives CASSQEDRGEKLFF.

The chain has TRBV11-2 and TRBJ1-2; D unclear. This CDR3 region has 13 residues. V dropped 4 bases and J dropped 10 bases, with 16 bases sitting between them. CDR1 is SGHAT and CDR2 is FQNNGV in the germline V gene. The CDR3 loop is CASSSWEREDYTF. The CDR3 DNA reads TGTGCCAGCAGCTCATGGGAACGGGAGGACTACACCTTC.

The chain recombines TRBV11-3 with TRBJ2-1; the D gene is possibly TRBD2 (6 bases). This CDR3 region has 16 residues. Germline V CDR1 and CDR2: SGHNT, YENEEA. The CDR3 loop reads CDISSRESGLQNEQFF. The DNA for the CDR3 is TGTGACATCAGCTCCCGCGAAAGCGGGCTCCAAAATGAGCAGTTCTTC.

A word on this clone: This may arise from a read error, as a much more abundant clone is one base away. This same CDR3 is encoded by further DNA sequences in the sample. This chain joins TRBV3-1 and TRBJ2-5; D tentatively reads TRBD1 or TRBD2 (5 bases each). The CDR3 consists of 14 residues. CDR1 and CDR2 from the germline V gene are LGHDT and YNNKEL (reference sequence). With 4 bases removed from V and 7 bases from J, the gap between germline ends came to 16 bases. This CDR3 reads CASSRNSGGGTQYF. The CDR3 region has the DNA TGTGCCAGCAGCCGCAACTCTGGGGGTGGGACCCAGTACTTC.

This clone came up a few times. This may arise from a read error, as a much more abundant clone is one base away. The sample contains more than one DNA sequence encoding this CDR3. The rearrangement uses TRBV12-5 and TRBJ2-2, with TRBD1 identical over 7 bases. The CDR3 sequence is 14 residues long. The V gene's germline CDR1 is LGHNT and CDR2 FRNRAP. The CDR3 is CASGAQGVAGELFF. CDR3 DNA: TGTGCTAGTGGTGCGCAGGGGGTCGCCGGAGAGCTGTTTTTT.

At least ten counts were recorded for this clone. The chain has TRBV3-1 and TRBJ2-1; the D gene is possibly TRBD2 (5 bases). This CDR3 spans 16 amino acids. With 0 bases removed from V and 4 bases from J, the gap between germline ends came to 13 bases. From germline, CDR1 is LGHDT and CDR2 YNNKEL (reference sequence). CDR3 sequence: CASSQDMGSRYNEQFF. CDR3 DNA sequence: TGTGCCAGCAGCCAAGATATGGGGAGTCGGTACAATGAGCAGTTCTTC.

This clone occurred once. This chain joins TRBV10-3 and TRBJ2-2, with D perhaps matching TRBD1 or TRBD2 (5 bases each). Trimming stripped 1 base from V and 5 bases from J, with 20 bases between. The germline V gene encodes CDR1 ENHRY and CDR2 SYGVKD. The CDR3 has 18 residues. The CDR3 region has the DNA TGTGCCATCAGTGAGTGCTCTATTCTAGCAGGGTCGACCGGGGAGCTGTTTTTT. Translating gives CAISECSILAGSTGELFF.

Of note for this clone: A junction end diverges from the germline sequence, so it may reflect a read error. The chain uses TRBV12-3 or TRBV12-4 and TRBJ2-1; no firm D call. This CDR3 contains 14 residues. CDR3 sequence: CASSLRGIGNEQCF. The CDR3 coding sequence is TGTGCCAGCAGTTTACGCGGTATAGGCAATGAGCAGTGCTTC.

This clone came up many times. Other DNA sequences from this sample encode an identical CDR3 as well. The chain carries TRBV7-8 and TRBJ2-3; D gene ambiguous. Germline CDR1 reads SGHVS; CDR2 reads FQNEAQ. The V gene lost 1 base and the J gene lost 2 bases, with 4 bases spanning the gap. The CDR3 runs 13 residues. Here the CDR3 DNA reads TGTGCCAGCAGCTTAGGACCCACAGATACGCAGTATTTT. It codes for CASSLGPTDTQYF.

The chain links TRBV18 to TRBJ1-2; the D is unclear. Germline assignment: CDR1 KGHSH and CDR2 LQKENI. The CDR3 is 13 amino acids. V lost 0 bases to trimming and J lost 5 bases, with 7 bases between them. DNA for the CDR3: TGTGCCAGCTCACCACCGGGGATTTATGGCTACACCTTC. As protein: CASSPPGIYGYTF.

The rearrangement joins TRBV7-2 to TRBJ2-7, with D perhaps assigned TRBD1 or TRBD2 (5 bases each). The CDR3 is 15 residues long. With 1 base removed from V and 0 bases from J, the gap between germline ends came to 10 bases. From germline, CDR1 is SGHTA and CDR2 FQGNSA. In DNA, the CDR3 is TGTGCCAGCAGCTTAGTTCCAGGGAGCTCCTACGAGCAGTACTTC. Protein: CASSLVPGSSYEQYF.

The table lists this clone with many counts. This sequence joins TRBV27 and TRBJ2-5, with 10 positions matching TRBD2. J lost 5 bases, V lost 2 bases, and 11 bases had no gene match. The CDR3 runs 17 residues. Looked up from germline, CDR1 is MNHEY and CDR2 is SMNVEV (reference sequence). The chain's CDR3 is CASSLRGLAASTETQYF. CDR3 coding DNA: TGTGCCAGCAGTTTACGCGGACTAGCGGCATCTACGGAGACCCAGTACTTC.

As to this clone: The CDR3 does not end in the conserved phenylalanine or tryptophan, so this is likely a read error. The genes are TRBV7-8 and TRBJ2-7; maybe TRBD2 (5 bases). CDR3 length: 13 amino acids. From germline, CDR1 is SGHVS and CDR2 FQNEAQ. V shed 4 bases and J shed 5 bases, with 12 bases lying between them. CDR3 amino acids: CASSSTEVNEQYL. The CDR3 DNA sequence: TGTGCCAGCAGCTCCACGGAGGTCAACGAGCAGTACCTC.

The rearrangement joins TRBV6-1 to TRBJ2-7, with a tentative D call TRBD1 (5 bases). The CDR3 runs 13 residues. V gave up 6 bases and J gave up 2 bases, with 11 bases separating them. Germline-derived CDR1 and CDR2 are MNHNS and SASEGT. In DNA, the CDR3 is TGTGCCAGCAGAGACGACAGCACCTACGAGCAGTACTTC. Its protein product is CASRDDSTYEQYF.

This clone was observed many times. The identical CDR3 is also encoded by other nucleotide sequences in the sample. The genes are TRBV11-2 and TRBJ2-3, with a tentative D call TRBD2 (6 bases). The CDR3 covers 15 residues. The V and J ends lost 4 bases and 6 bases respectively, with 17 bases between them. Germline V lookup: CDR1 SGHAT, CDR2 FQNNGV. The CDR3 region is CASSSETGLTDTQYF. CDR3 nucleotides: TGTGCCAGCAGCTCAGAAACGGGACTTACGGATACGCAGTATTTT. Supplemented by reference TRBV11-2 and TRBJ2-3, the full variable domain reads EAGVAQSPRYKIIEKRQSVAFWCNPISGHATLYWYQQILGQGPKLLIQFQNNGVVDDSQLPKDRFSAERLKGVDSTLKIQPAKLEDSAVYLCASSSETGLTDTQYFGPGTRLTVL.

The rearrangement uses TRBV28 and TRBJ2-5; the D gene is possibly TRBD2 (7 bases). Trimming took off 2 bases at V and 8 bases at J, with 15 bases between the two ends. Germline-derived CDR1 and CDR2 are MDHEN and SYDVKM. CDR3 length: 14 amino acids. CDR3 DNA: TGTGCCAGCAGTTTAATGGGGGGGCCTATTACCCAGTACTTC. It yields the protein CASSLMGGPITQYF.

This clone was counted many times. This CDR3 reads CASSPLSRPGQHFAKDTQYF. CDR3 bases: TGCGCCAGCAGTCCGCTTTCTCGCCCGGGACAGCACTTCGCGAAAGATACGCAGTATTTT. This chain links TRBV10-1 with TRBJ2-3; TRBD1 agrees at 7 bases. The CDR3 covers 20 residues. V was clipped by 5 bases and J by 5 bases; unmatched bases: 25. The V gene's germline CDR1 is WNHNN and CDR2 SYGVQD (reference sequence).

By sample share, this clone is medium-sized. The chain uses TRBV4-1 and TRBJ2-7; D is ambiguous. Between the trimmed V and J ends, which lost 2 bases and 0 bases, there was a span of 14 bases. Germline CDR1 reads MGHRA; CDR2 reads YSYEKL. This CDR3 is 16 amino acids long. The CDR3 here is CASSQSTGPSSYEQYF. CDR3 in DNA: TGCGCCAGCAGCCAAAGCACCGGTCCGAGCTCCTACGAGCAGTACTTC.

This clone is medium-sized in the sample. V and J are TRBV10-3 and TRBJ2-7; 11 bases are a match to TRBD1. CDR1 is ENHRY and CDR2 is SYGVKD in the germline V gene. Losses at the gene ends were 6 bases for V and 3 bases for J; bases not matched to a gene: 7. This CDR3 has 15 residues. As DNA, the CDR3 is TGTGCCATCAGACCGGGACAGGGGGGTCGCTACGAGCAGTACTTC. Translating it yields CAIRPGQGGRYEQYF.

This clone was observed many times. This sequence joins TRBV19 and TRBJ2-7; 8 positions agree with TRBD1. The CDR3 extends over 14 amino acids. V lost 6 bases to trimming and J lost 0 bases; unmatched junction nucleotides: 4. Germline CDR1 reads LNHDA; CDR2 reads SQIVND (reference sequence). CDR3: CASRRTGGSYEQYF. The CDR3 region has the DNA TGTGCCAGTAGGAGAACAGGGGGCTCCTACGAGCAGTACTTC.

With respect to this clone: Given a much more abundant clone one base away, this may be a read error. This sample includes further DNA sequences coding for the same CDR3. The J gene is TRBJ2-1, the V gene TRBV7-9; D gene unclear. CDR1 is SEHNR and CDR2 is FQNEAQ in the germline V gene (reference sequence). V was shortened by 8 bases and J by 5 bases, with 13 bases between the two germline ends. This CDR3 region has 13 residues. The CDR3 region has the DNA TGTGCCAGCCGTTTCGGTGCCCACAATGAGCAGTTCTTC. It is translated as CASRFGAHNEQFF.

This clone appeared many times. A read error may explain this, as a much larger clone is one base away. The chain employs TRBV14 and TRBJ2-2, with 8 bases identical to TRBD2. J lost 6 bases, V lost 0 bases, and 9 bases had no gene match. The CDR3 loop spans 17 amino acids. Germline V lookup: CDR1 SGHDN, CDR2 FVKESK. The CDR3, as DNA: TGTGCCAGCAGCCAAGATGCGCGGGGGGCCGGGGCCGGGGAGCTGTTTTTT. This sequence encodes CASSQDARGAGAGELFF.

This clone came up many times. CDR3 nucleotides: TGTGCCATCAGTGTCGGAGGGGCGGTTGATGAGCAGTTCTTC. It translates to CAISVGGAVDEQFF. The rearrangement joins TRBV10-3 to TRBJ2-1; D is possibly TRBD2 (6 bases). The CDR3 runs 14 residues. Germline V gene data show CDR1 as ENHRY and CDR2 as SYGVKD. V was cut by 4 bases and J by 8 bases, with 15 bases left in between.